This T cell receptor beta chain was profiled in a study of cytomegalovirus exposure and HLA in healthy donors. General study points: Earlier analysis looked at TCR beta V segments, and most were productive about 90% or about 30% of the time. Both high specificity and high sensitivity reportedly marked the classifier's diagnosis of cytomegalovirus status.

Vbeta (60) and Jbeta (13) primers were used in the PCR. The repertoire was sequenced with immunoSEQ multiplex PCR; TCRdb's copy has only in-frame clones and lacks some. The sample consists of 150,000 or so clones, 65% to 80% of them appearing once. Worth noting for this clone: Its antigen is unidentified.

Sequencing was done on a sample of PBMCs. This sequence was found in a middle-aged woman in good health and CMV-seronegative.

In DNA form, the CDR3 reads TGTGCCAGCAGTTTAATCATAGGAGACTACACCTTC. It is translated as CASSLIIGDYTF. The genes are TRBV28 and TRBJ1-2; D remains unclear. Trimming took off 2 bases at V and 10 bases at J, with 11 bases between the two ends. Germline CDR1 reads MDHEN; CDR2 reads SYDVKM. This CDR3 region has 12 residues.